These 28 T cell receptor beta chains were all obtained from the same sample, sequenced in a study of T cells after yellow fever vaccination (dated by TCRdb to between 2018 and 2021). The treatment or condition label, as the study defines it: live attenuated yellow fever vaccine strain. Library preparation used 5' RACE. Data came from an Illumina HiSeq 2500. TCRdb reworked the public reads: Q25 trimming with fastp, MiXCR clone assembly, productive beta chains retained. Duplicate CDR3 protein sequences are folded into a single record with the most common DNA and genes. Within this sample are about 580,000 distinct CDR3 sequences, with around 16% of them counted one time only. The ten largest clones represent 17% of the sample. Source: PBMCs, taken 5 days after the first yellow fever vaccination. The receptors originated from a man in his late teens or twenties who received the YFV17D yellow fever vaccine.

This clonotype was recorded at least ten times. This chain links TRBV7-2 with TRBJ2-3, with a weak D call TRBD2 (7 bases). CDR3 length: 16 amino acids. Between the trimmed V and J ends, which lost 0 bases and 6 bases, there was a span of 16 bases. The germline CDR1 and CDR2 sequences are SGHTA and FQGNSA. DNA of the CDR3: TGTGCCAGCAGCTTAGCGCGGGGGCGAGGCGGTGATACGCAGTATTTT. Translation gives CASSLARGRGGDTQYF.

This clonotype appeared a few times. The chain recombines TRBV20-1 with TRBJ2-1, with 7 bases aligning to TRBD1. V shed 5 bases, J shed 4 bases, and the junction held 8 bases outside the gene matches. Germline V CDR1 and CDR2: DFQATT, SNEGSKA (reference sequence). This CDR3 is 14 amino acids long. The chain's CDR3 is CSAWDRVGYNEQFF. CDR3 in DNA: TGCAGTGCTTGGGACAGAGTGGGGTACAATGAGCAGTTCTTC.

This clonotype was seen repeatedly, ten times or more. V is TRBV4-3 and J is TRBJ2-6, with unresolved D. CDR1 is LGHNA, CDR2 YSLEER, per germline. The CDR3 sequence is 17 residues long. The V end was cut by 1 base, the J end by 0 bases, with 10 bases between. The CDR3 spells CASSQVEERSGANVLTF. The CDR3 DNA is TGCGCCAGCAGCCAAGTAGAGGAGCGCTCTGGGGCCAACGTCCTGACTTTC.

The table lists this clonotype with a few counts. The chain couples TRBV7-9 to TRBJ2-7; perhaps TRBD2 as D (5 bases). The CDR3 spans 15 residues. Germline lookup yields CDR1 SEHNR and CDR2 FQNEAQ (reference sequence). V was pared by 3 bases and J by 4 bases, with 16 bases between. DNA for the CDR3: TGTGCCAGCAGCTTCGGACGGGGAGATGTGTACGAGCAGTACTTC. This codes for CASSFGRGDVYEQYF. Drawing the rest from reference TRBV7-9 and TRBJ2-7, the complete variable domain is DTGVSQNPRHKITKRGQNVTFRCDPISEHNRLYWYRQTLGQGPEFLTYFQNEAQLEKSRLLSDRFSAERPKGSFSTLEIQRTEQGDSAMYLCASSFGRGDVYEQYFGPGTRLTVT.

This clonotype was detected a few times. This chain uses TRBV12-3 or TRBV12-4 with TRBJ1-5; no reliable D call. The CDR3 contains 14 residues. V shed 5 bases and J shed 7 bases, with 15 bases lying between them. Here the CDR3 DNA reads TGTGCCAGCAGTGAAGGCGGCGGCGGGCAGCCCCAGCATTTT. Its protein is CASSEGGGGQPQHF.

V usage is TRBV5-1 and J usage is TRBJ2-5; 10 nucleotides align to TRBD2. The length of the CDR3 is 15 residues. J lost 2 bases, V lost 4 bases, and 5 bases had no gene match. Germline V gene sequence: CDR1 SGHRS, CDR2 YFSETQ. CDR3 in amino acids: CASSPLAGPQETQYF. The CDR3 bases are TGCGCCAGCAGCCCACTAGCGGGGCCTCAAGAGACCCAGTACTTC.

This clonotype was seen a handful of times. V gene TRBV4-2 combines with J gene TRBJ2-5; 7 bases agree with TRBD2. The trim removed 2 bases at V and 3 bases at J, leaving 3 bases unmatched. Germline V gene sequence: CDR1 LGHNA, CDR2 YNFKEQ. The CDR3 has 14 amino acids. The CDR3 sequence is CASSQWAGEETQYF. The CDR3 DNA reads as TGTGCCAGCAGCCAATGGGCGGGGGAAGAGACCCAGTACTTC.

The chain links TRBV11-2 to TRBJ2-1; 12 nucleotides line up with TRBD2. CDR1 is SGHAT and CDR2 is FQNNGV in the germline V gene. The CDR3 length is 16 residues. The junction had 5 bases not matched to a gene; V was cut back by 5 bases and J by 3 bases. Here the CDR3 reads CASSPLAGGFYNEQFF. CDR3 nucleotides: TGTGCCAGCAGCCCACTAGCGGGGGGTTTCTACAATGAGCAGTTCTTC.

The chain is built from TRBV11-3 and TRBJ2-5; tentatively, D is TRBD2 (5 bases). The germline V and J ends were trimmed by 2 bases and 2 bases, with 12 bases remaining between them. The V gene's germline CDR1 is SGHNT and CDR2 YENEEA. This CDR3 has 15 residues. Here the CDR3 reads CASSLIGVRQETQYF. The CDR3 DNA is TGTGCCAGCAGCTTAATCGGGGTTCGGCAAGAGACCCAGTACTTC.

This clonotype has only a few counts. The chain employs TRBV20-1 and TRBJ2-7; 7 bases fit TRBD1. Germline CDR1 reads DFQATT; CDR2 reads SNEGSKA (reference sequence). The CDR3 spans 13 residues. Trimming cost V 5 bases and J 2 bases; bases outside gene matches: 6. The CDR3 spells CSAPRTGTYEQYF. The DNA of the CDR3 is TGCAGTGCTCCCCGGACAGGCACCTACGAGCAGTACTTC.

This clonotype was counted between two and nine times. This chain uses TRBV6-2 or TRBV6-3 with TRBJ2-2; tentatively, D is TRBD1 (5 bases). CDR3 length: 13 residues. Germline V gives CDR1 MNHEY, CDR2 SVGEGT. V dropped 5 bases and J dropped 5 bases, with 9 bases sitting between them. The CDR3 loop is CASSGRVTGELFF. The CDR3 DNA reads TGTGCCAGCAGTGGCAGGGTGACCGGGGAGCTGTTTTTT.

The genes are TRBV15 and TRBJ2-5, with 8 bases fitting TRBD1. This CDR3 has 13 amino acids. Germline lookup yields CDR1 LNHNV and CDR2 YYDKDF (reference sequence). V dropped 9 bases and J dropped 2; count of bases not matched to a gene: 5. The CDR3 nucleotides read TGTGCCACTGCGGACAGGGTGCAAGAGACCCAGTACTTC. This codes for CATADRVQETQYF. Supplemented by reference TRBV15 and TRBJ2-5, the full variable domain reads DAMVIQNPRYQVTQFGKPVTLSCSQTLNHNVMYWYQQKSSQAPKLLFHYYDKDFNNEADTPDNFQSRRPNTSFCFLDIRSPGLGDTAMYLCATADRVQETQYFGPGTRLLVL.

This chain joins TRBV10-3 and TRBJ2-1, with D perhaps being TRBD1 or TRBD2 (5 bases each). CDR3 size: 15 residues. Germline V gene data show CDR1 as ENHRY and CDR2 as SYGVKD. With 6 bases removed from V and 0 bases from J, the gap between germline ends came to 12 bases. CDR3 coding DNA: TGTGCCATCAGGGGCAGGGAGAGCTCCTACAATGAGCAGTTCTTC. Protein: CAIRGRESSYNEQFF.

A few counts support this clonotype. V usage is TRBV19 and J usage is TRBJ2-4; maybe TRBD1 (5 bases). Germline V gene data show CDR1 as LNHDA and CDR2 as SQIVND (reference sequence). There are 12 residues in the CDR3. V was trimmed by 3 bases and J by 9 bases, leaving 9 bases between them. The CDR3 bases are TGTGCCAGTAGTATTCAGGGAATCATTCAGTACTTC. Protein: CASSIQGIIQYF.

The chain's CDR3 is CASSFTSGGTYNEQFF. The CDR3 DNA reads TGCGCCAGCAGCTTCACTAGCGGAGGAACCTACAATGAGCAGTTCTTC. The J gene is TRBJ2-1, the V gene TRBV5-1; the match to TRBD2 covers 8 bases. V lost 2 bases and J lost 2; bases outside the gene matches: 6. Germline CDR1 and CDR2: SGHRS and YFSETQ. CDR3 length: 16 amino acids.

This chain joins TRBV20-1 and TRBJ1-4, with unresolved D. The CDR3 contains 12 residues. Germline lookup yields CDR1 DFQATT and CDR2 SNEGSKA (reference sequence). V shed 2 bases and J shed 3 bases, with 4 bases lying between them. The CDR3 DNA is TGCAGTGCTAGATTGCCTAATGAAAAACTGTTTTTT. Translation: CSARLPNEKLFF.

This clonotype was picked up a small number of times. V and J are TRBV24-1 and TRBJ2-5; either TRBD1 or TRBD2 may supply D (5 bases each). CDR1 KGHDR and CDR2 SFDVKD come from the germline V gene. This CDR3 is 16 amino acids long. The V end lost 3 bases, the J end lost 2 bases, and 15 bases lay between the germline ends. The CDR3 DNA sequence: TGTGCCACCAGTGATAGGACAAGAGGGGCTCAAGAGACCCAGTACTTC. Translation gives CATSDRTRGAQETQYF.

This clonotype appeared a few times. This chain connects TRBV3-1 to TRBJ2-2, with 8 bases identical to TRBD2. Germline V gene sequence: CDR1 LGHDT, CDR2 YNNKEL (reference sequence). Germline trimming cut 0 bases from V and 3 bases from J; bases unmatched to any gene: 9. The CDR3 totals 18 residues. CDR3 bases: TGTGCCAGCAGCCAAGATCGATGGCGGGGGGCTTACACCGGGGAGCTGTTTTTT. This gives the protein CASSQDRWRGAYTGELFF.

The genes are TRBV5-1 and TRBJ2-7, with TRBD2 identical over 11 bases. J lost 4 bases, V lost 3 bases, and 6 bases had no gene match. Germline loops: CDR1 SGHRS, CDR2 YFSETQ. CDR3 size: 15 residues. The CDR3 bases are TGCGCCAGCAGCTCTACTAGCGGGGGACGATACGAGCAGTACTTC. Translating it yields CASSSTSGGRYEQYF.

The chain is built from TRBV11-2 and TRBJ2-7; TRBD1 is a possible D gene (5 bases). In germline, CDR1 is SGHAT, CDR2 FQNNGV. Trimming stripped 6 bases from V and 3 bases from J, with 9 bases between. This CDR3 contains 12 residues. The CDR3 loop reads CASRSQDYEQYF. As DNA, the CDR3 is TGTGCCAGCAGGTCACAGGACTACGAGCAGTACTTC. Full variable domain (missing parts from reference TRBV11-2 and TRBJ2-7): EAGVAQSPRYKIIEKRQSVAFWCNPISGHATLYWYQQILGQGPKLLIQFQNNGVVDDSQLPKDRFSAERLKGVDSTLKIQPAKLEDSAVYLCASRSQDYEQYFGPGTRLTVT.

This clonotype was counted ten times or more. The V gene is TRBV12-3 or TRBV12-4, the J gene TRBJ1-2; 8 nucleotides line up with TRBD1. With V trimmed by 3 bases and J by 4 bases, 4 bases remained unmatched. This CDR3 spans 14 amino acids. The CDR3 nucleotides are TGTGCCAGCAGTTTGCAGGGGGCGATCTATGGCTACACCTTC. Amino acids: CASSLQGAIYGYTF.

V is TRBV28 and J is TRBJ2-2, with 11 nucleotides matching TRBD1. The CDR3 totals 18 residues. V lost 5 bases to trimming and J lost 6 bases; unmatched junction nucleotides: 14. CDR1 and CDR2 (germline): MDHEN, SYDVKM. The CDR3 loop is CASSILLGTGGAPGELFF. The CDR3 DNA sequence: TGTGCCAGCAGTATTCTCCTCGGGACAGGGGGTGCTCCCGGGGAGCTGTTTTTT.

This clonotype has only a few counts. The rearrangement joins TRBV12-3 or TRBV12-4 to TRBJ1-4, with 8 bases fitting TRBD1. This CDR3 is built from 13 residues. V lost 8 bases to trimming and J lost 8 bases; unmatched junction nucleotides: 7. CDR3 sequence reads: CASLGQGEEKLFF. CDR3 sequence (DNA): TGTGCCAGCCTCGGACAGGGTGAGGAAAAACTGTTTTTT.

The V gene is TRBV11-2, the J gene TRBJ2-7, with unresolved D. This CDR3 comprises 13 residues. From germline, CDR1 is SGHAT and CDR2 FQNNGV. V lost 0 bases to trimming and J lost 3 bases, with 6 bases between them. The DNA for the CDR3 is TGTGCCAGCAGCTTAGAACTATACTACGAGCAGTACTTC. Protein sequence: CASSLELYYEQYF.

The rearrangement uses TRBV7-2 and TRBJ2-1, with D perhaps TRBD2 (5 bases). Trimming pared 6 bases from V and 0 bases from J, leaving 15 bases between. Germline V gene lookup returns CDR1 SGHTA and CDR2 FQGNSA. The CDR3 loop spans 16 amino acids. The CDR3 protein is CASRGLGGSSYNEQFF. DNA for the CDR3: TGTGCCAGCAGGGGATTGGGTGGGAGCTCCTACAATGAGCAGTTCTTC.

V and J are TRBV7-9 and TRBJ2-3, with D perhaps given as TRBD1 or TRBD2 (5 bases each). CDR3 length: 15 residues. V lost 2 bases, J lost 0 bases, and 9 bases lay in between. From germline, CDR1 is SEHNR and CDR2 FQNEAQ (reference sequence). The CDR3 loop reads CASSLREGSTDTQYF. CDR3 bases: TGTGCCAGCAGCTTACGAGAGGGGAGCACAGATACGCAGTATTTT.

This clonotype was found a few times. The chain links TRBV5-1 to TRBJ2-3; 7 bases line up with TRBD1. This CDR3 is 15 amino acids long. Trimming removed 4 bases from V and 1 base from J; junction bases left unmatched: 6. From germline, CDR1 is SGHRS and CDR2 YFSETQ. The CDR3 DNA is TGCGCCAGCAGCATTAACAGGGGCGGCACAGATACGCAGTATTTT. Translation: CASSINRGGTDTQYF.

The CDR3 sequence is CAIREDTEAFF. DNA of the CDR3: TGTGCCATCAGGGAAGACACTGAAGCTTTCTTT. V is TRBV10-3 and J is TRBJ1-1; D gene uncertain. Trimming pared 6 bases from V and 3 bases from J, leaving 5 bases between. Germline V CDR1 and CDR2: ENHRY, SYGVKD. The CDR3 contains 11 residues.